This is a list of T cell receptor beta chains from one sample in a study of blood T cell repertoires in COVID-19. The protocol was immunoSEQ multiplex PCR, while the TCRdb copy is restricted to in-frame clones and leaves out a portion. Among under 150,000 clones, around 85% were seen once, and the ten largest hold 2.5% to 3%. Input material: peripheral blood. These receptors were collected from a woman aged 40 to 50 with active or convalescent COVID-19. The CDR3 runs from the conserved cysteine through the conserved F or W. The D gene is left open where the match is weak. Clone size is not always given. Where it is, it says once, few, many or a class for expanded clones.

J gene: TRBJ1-2
V gene: TRBV6-6
clone size: -
D gene: TRBD1
CDR3 length: 15
CDR3 DNA: TGTGCCAGCAGTCTCGGGTCAACAGGGGACTATGGCTACACCTTC
CDR3 protein: CASSLGSTGDYGYTF

J gene: TRBJ2-7
V gene: TRBV27
clone size: -
D gene: -
CDR3 length: 16
CDR3 DNA: TGTGCCAGCAGTTTAAACGGCGCGGCGGTGTCCTACGAGCAGTACTTC
CDR3 protein: CASSLNGAAVSYEQYF

J gene: TRBJ2-7
V gene: TRBV7-9
clone size: -
D gene: -
CDR3 length: 15
CDR3 DNA: TGTGCCAGCAGCTCGGGACTCCTGGGCTCCTACGAGCAGTACTTC
CDR3 protein: CASSSGLLGSYEQYF

J gene: TRBJ1-5
V gene: TRBV7-2
clone size: once
D gene: TRBD1
CDR3 length: 15
CDR3 DNA: TGTGCCAGCTCCGGGACAGCGAATTTCAATCAGCCCCAGCATTTT
CDR3 protein: CASSGTANFNQPQHF

J gene: TRBJ2-2
V gene: TRBV19
clone size: -
D gene: TRBD1
CDR3 length: 15
CDR3 DNA: TGTGCCAGTAGTGTAACAGGGGGCTCGGGCGGGGAGCTGTTTTTT
CDR3 protein: CASSVTGGSGGELFF

J gene: TRBJ1-1
V gene: TRBV7-2
clone size: -
D gene: TRBD1
CDR3 length: 14
CDR3 DNA: TGTGCCAGCAGACAGGGGTGGGTGAACACTGAAGCTTTCTTT
CDR3 protein: CASRQGWVNTEAFF

J gene: TRBJ1-3
V gene: TRBV5-4
clone size: -
D gene: -
CDR3 length: 15
CDR3 DNA: TGTGCCAGCAGCTTGGAAGACATTTCTGGAAACACCATATATTTT
CDR3 protein: CASSLEDISGNTIYF

J gene: TRBJ1-2
V gene: TRBV4-1
clone size: -
D gene: -
CDR3 length: 14
CDR3 DNA: TGCGCCAGCAGCCAAGATTCAGGGAACTATGGCTACACCTTC
CDR3 protein: CASSQDSGNYGYTF

J gene: TRBJ1-3
V gene: TRBV7-6
clone size: -
D gene: -
CDR3 length: 16
CDR3 DNA: TGTGCCAGCAGCTTAGCCACGAGGGGGTCTGGAAACACCATATATTTT
CDR3 protein: CASSLATRGSGNTIYF

J gene: TRBJ1-6
V gene: TRBV20-1
clone size: few
D gene: -
CDR3 length: 12
CDR3 DNA: TGCAGTGCTAGTTTCAGGAATTCACCCCTCCACTTT
CDR3 protein: CSASFRNSPLHF